The clone carrying this TCR beta chain was seen more than once but under ten times. These data are taken from a study of spatial heterogeneity in lung cancer. Study-wide context: Samples came from roughly 75 TRACERx patients with untreated early-stage lung cancer. PBMC samples from follow-up, when available, were sequenced at a median of around 23 months post-resection.

Individual TCR cDNA molecules each bore their own unique molecular identifier. MiXCR, run by TCRdb on the 5' RACE reads, gives a single entry per CDR3 protein. Among fewer than 45,000 distinct CDR3 sequences listed, more than 9% were seen once. Regarding time point: blood at routine non-recurrence follow-up after resection. Without sorting, whole RNA was sequenced from tumor, nontumor lung or frozen PBMC. CDR1 and CDR2 from the germline V gene are SQVTM and ANQGSEA. The CDR3 totals 13 residues. V shed 6 bases and J shed 0 bases, with 11 bases lying between them. The receptor was isolated from a female donor with early-stage non-small cell lung cancer. The sequences come from PBMCs, collected at follow-up. The chain carries TRBV29-1 and TRBJ1-1; maybe TRBD1 (6 bases). CDR3 loop: CSVAGTLNTEAFF. Here the CDR3 DNA reads TGCAGCGTGGCAGGGACACTGAACACTGAAGCTTTCTTT. Full variable domain (missing parts from reference TRBV29-1 and TRBJ1-1): SAVISQKPSRDICQRGTSLTIQCQVDSQVTMMFWYRQQPGQSLTLIATANQGSEATYESGFVIDKFPISRPNLTFSTLTVSNMSPEDSSIYLCSVAGTLNTEAFFGQGTRLTVV.